Each of the 22 T cell receptor beta chains below was sequenced from the same sample in a study of PD-1 blockade in classical Hodgkin lymphoma. Time point noted: newly diagnosed, previously untreated cHL patient sample. The authors purified CD4+ T cells from thawed PBMCs by magnetic negative selection. Some clones are missing from TCRdb's copy, which holds only in-frame ones; the method was immunoSEQ multiplex PCR. The sample includes about 35,000 clones, more than 85% of them seen just once. Sequencing was performed on CD4+ T cells from blood. The source of these receptors is a human donor with classical Hodgkin lymphoma.

V is TRBV11-2 and J is TRBJ2-2; 12 nucleotides line up with TRBD2. The junction had 9 bases not matched to a gene; V was cut back by 4 bases and J by 3 bases. The V gene's germline CDR1 is SGHAT and CDR2 FQNNGV. There are 18 residues in the CDR3. The CDR3, as DNA: TGTGCCAGCAGCTCTATCCGGACTAGCGGGACCCACACCGGGGAGCTGTTTTTT. Protein sequence: CASSSIRTSGTHTGELFF.

This chain uses TRBV28 with TRBJ1-2, with D tentatively TRBD1 (5 bases). Per the germline V gene, CDR1 is MDHEN and CDR2 is SYDVKM. The CDR3 is 14 amino acids. The V end lost 4 bases, the J end lost 8 bases, and 17 bases lay between the germline ends. The CDR3: CASSSPFQGHGYTF. As DNA, the CDR3 is TGTGCCAGCAGTTCCCCGTTCCAGGGCCACGGCTACACCTTC.

This clone was detected only once. The chain carries TRBV5-1 and TRBJ2-3; 13 bases fit TRBD2. V trimming: 0 bases; J trimming: 6 bases; junction bases outside the gene matches: 7. The CDR3 sequence is 17 residues long. CDR1 is SGHRS, CDR2 YFSETQ, per germline. The CDR3 DNA reads as TGCGCCAGCAGCTTGGCCGGGACTAGCGGGACAAGTGATACGCAGTATTTT. It is translated as CASSLAGTSGTSDTQYF.

The rearrangement uses TRBV5-1 and TRBJ2-7; the D gene is possibly TRBD1 (5 bases). The V gene lost 4 bases and the J gene lost 2 bases, with 16 bases spanning the gap. This CDR3 has 15 residues. Germline values: CDR1 SGHRS, CDR2 YFSETQ. The CDR3 reads CASSPLARTTYEQYF. The CDR3 coding sequence is TGCGCCAGCAGCCCCCTGGCCAGGACAACCTACGAGCAGTACTTC.

This clone appeared a few times. This rearrangement joins TRBV19 to TRBJ1-1, with 7 bases fitting TRBD1. The trim removed 7 bases at V and 0 bases at J, leaving 5 bases unmatched. The CDR3 totals 14 residues. Germline loops: CDR1 LNHDA, CDR2 SQIVND (reference sequence). The CDR3 DNA reads TGTGCCAGTAAATGGGGGACAGTGAACACTGAAGCTTTCTTT. As protein: CASKWGTVNTEAFF.

The rearrangement uses TRBV7-2 and TRBJ2-7; D is undetermined. CDR1 and CDR2 (germline): SGHTA, FQGNSA. V shed 4 bases and J shed 4 bases, with 11 bases lying between them. The CDR3 totals 13 residues. CDR3 bases: TGTGCCAGCAGCTCCCCGTTGAGATACGAGCAGTACTTC. Encoded protein: CASSSPLRYEQYF.

This chain links TRBV7-3 with TRBJ2-1; D is perhaps TRBD2 (6 bases). There are 15 residues in the CDR3. V was cut by 1 base and J by 8 bases, with 15 bases left in between. The germline CDR1 and CDR2 sequences are SGHTA and FQGTGA. CDR3: CASSLIPGRFDEQFF. The CDR3 region has the DNA TGTGCCAGCAGCTTAATTCCAGGGAGGTTCGATGAGCAGTTCTTC. Full variable domain (missing parts from reference TRBV7-3 and TRBJ2-1): GAGVSQTPSNKVTEKGKYVELRCDPISGHTALYWYRQSLGQGPEFLIYFQGTGAADDSGLPNDRFFAVRPEGSVSTLKIQRTERGDSAVYLCASSLIPGRFDEQFFGPGTRLTVL.

This clone is a singleton in its sample. The chain has TRBV7-8 and TRBJ1-1, with 9 bases lining up with TRBD1. Germline V lookup: CDR1 SGHVS, CDR2 FQNEAQ. Germline trimming cut 7 bases from V and 5 bases from J; bases unmatched to any gene: 5. CDR3 length: 13 residues. This CDR3 is CASNRGPRTEAFF. Here the CDR3 DNA reads TGTGCCAGCAACAGGGGGCCACGGACTGAAGCTTTCTTT. The variable domain in full, with the rest retrieved from reference TRBV7-8 and TRBJ1-1, is GAGVSQSPRYKVAKRGQDVALRCDPISGHVSLFWYQQALGQGPEFLTYFQNEAQLDKSGLPSDRFFAERPEGSVSTLKIQRTQQEDSAVYLCASNRGPRTEAFFGQGTRLTVV.

The V gene is TRBV6-1, the J gene TRBJ2-7, with 9 positions matching TRBD1. Germline CDR1 reads MNHNS; CDR2 reads SASEGT. V shed 5 bases, J shed 3 bases, and the junction held 5 bases outside the gene matches. This CDR3 has 14 amino acids. The CDR3: CASSSWDRDYEQYF. CDR3 nucleotide sequence: TGTGCCAGCAGTAGCTGGGACAGGGACTACGAGCAGTACTTC.

The gene calls are TRBV11-2 and TRBJ2-6, with 8 bases identical to TRBD1. CDR3 length: 16 amino acids. V was pared by 5 bases and J by 1 base, with 4 bases of the junction left unmatched. CDR1 is SGHAT, CDR2 FQNNGV, per germline. The chain's CDR3 is CASSGTGTSGANVLTF. CDR3 coding DNA: TGTGCCAGCAGCGGGACAGGAACTTCTGGGGCCAACGTCCTGACTTTC. Drawing the rest from reference TRBV11-2 and TRBJ2-6, the complete variable domain is EAGVAQSPRYKIIEKRQSVAFWCNPISGHATLYWYQQILGQGPKLLIQFQNNGVVDDSQLPKDRFSAERLKGVDSTLKIQPAKLEDSAVYLCASSGTGTSGANVLTFGAGSRLTVL.

The rearrangement links TRBV7-3 to TRBJ2-6; no clear D. The germline gives CDR1 SGHTA, CDR2 FQGTGA. V was cut by 1 base and J by 2 bases, with 12 bases left in between. The CDR3 extends over 17 amino acids. CDR3: CASSLREIETGANVLTF. DNA for the CDR3: TGTGCCAGCAGCTTAAGAGAAATCGAGACTGGGGCCAACGTCCTGACTTTC.

This clone was seen only a few times. This chain uses TRBV2 with TRBJ1-1, with unresolved D. Between the trimmed V and J ends, which lost 6 bases and 1 base, there was a span of 6 bases. Germline CDR1 and CDR2: SNHLY and FYNNEI. The CDR3 has 12 amino acids. Here the CDR3 DNA reads TGTGCCAGCAGCCGACAGAACACTGAAGCTTTCTTT. It codes for CASSRQNTEAFF.

The chain has TRBV5-5 and TRBJ2-7; 7 bases agree with TRBD1. This CDR3 has 14 amino acids. From germline, CDR1 is SGHKS and CDR2 YYEKEE (reference sequence). V gave up 6 bases and J gave up 2 bases; unmatched junction bases: 8. The CDR3: CASNPRDSPYEQYF. The DNA of the CDR3 is TGTGCCAGCAACCCCCGGGACAGCCCCTACGAGCAGTACTTC. Using reference TRBV5-5 and TRBJ2-7 for the parts outside the CDR3, the full variable domain is DAGVTQSPTHLIKTRGQQVTLRCSPISGHKSVSWYQQVLGQGPQFIFQYYEKEERGRGNFPDRFSARQFPNYSSELNVNALLLGDSALYLCASNPRDSPYEQYFGPGTRLTVT.

The gene calls are TRBV9 and TRBJ2-4; possible D gene TRBD2, 5 bases. The CDR3 runs to 16 residues. The germline V gene has CDR1 SGDLS and CDR2 YYNGEE. Trimming removed 3 bases from V and 0 bases from J, with 13 bases in between. The DNA for the CDR3 is TGTGCCAGCAGCGAAGGAGGCAACGTAGCCAAAAACATTCAGTACTTC. Protein product: CASSEGGNVAKNIQYF.

The chain recombines TRBV5-1 with TRBJ1-4; D unclear. The ends were cut back, 2 bases at V and 0 bases at J, with 17 bases in the middle. Germline-derived CDR1 and CDR2 are SGHRS and YFSETQ. The CDR3 covers 18 residues. The CDR3 reads CASSLGDTALPTNEKLFF. CDR3 bases: TGCGCCAGCAGCTTAGGTGACACAGCATTACCAACTAATGAAAAACTGTTTTTT. Full variable domain (remainder filled in from reference TRBV5-1 and TRBJ1-4): KAGVTQTPRYLIKTRGQQVTLSCSPISGHRSVSWYQQTPGQGLQFLFEYFSETQRNKGNFPGRFSGRQFSNSRSEMNVSTLELGDSALYLCASSLGDTALPTNEKLFFGSGTQLSVL.

Only a few counts were recorded for this clone. The rearrangement uses TRBV6-6 and TRBJ1-1; 9 positions match TRBD1. Germline V gene lookup returns CDR1 MNHNY and CDR2 SVGAGI (reference sequence). The CDR3 contains 15 residues. The J segment lost 3 bases and the V segment lost 11 bases, leaving 13 bases of the junction unmatched. The CDR3 is CACRTGDLSHTEAFF. Here the CDR3 DNA reads TGTGCCTGCCGGACAGGGGACCTTTCTCACACTGAAGCTTTCTTT.

CDR3 in DNA: TGTGCCAGTAGGGCGGTGTATTTTGGCAATCAGCCCCAGCATTTT. Residues: CASRAVYFGNQPQHF. This chain joins TRBV19 and TRBJ1-5, with no clear D. Germline V lookup: CDR1 LNHDA, CDR2 SQIVND (reference sequence). CDR3 length: 15 amino acids. The germline V and J ends were trimmed by 6 bases and 2 bases, with 14 bases remaining between them.

The chain is built from TRBV6-1 and TRBJ2-3; TRBD2 might be the D (5 bases). Germline-derived CDR1 and CDR2 are MNHNS and SASEGT. V lost 2 bases and J lost 1, with 13 bases in between. This CDR3 has 16 amino acids. This CDR3 is CASSELREPRTDTQYF. The CDR3 bases are TGTGCCAGCAGTGAATTGAGGGAACCCCGCACAGATACGCAGTATTTT.

The chain couples TRBV6-6 to TRBJ2-7, with D possibly TRBD2 on 5 matching bases. V shed 8 bases and J shed 0 bases, with 11 bases lying between them. The CDR3 is 13 residues long. Germline-derived CDR1 and CDR2 are MNHNY and SVGAGI (reference sequence). The CDR3 loop reads CASGLSSSYEQYF. In nucleotides, the CDR3 is TGTGCCAGCGGACTCTCGAGCTCCTACGAGCAGTACTTC.

The J gene is TRBJ2-5, the V gene TRBV9; TRBD2 matches 7 bases. From germline, CDR1 is SGDLS and CDR2 YYNGEE. With V trimmed by 5 bases and J by 3 bases, 7 bases remained unmatched. The CDR3 totals 14 residues. The CDR3 region is CASSPRGSEETQYF. CDR3 DNA sequence: TGTGCCAGCAGTCCGCGGGGGTCTGAAGAGACCCAGTACTTC.

The genes are TRBV11-3 and TRBJ2-2, with TRBD2 matching over 8 bases. Trimming cost V 5 bases and J 2 bases; bases outside gene matches: 7. Germline lookup yields CDR1 SGHNT and CDR2 YENEEA. The CDR3 runs 16 residues. The CDR3 sequence is CASSLGTRVNTGELFF. Written as DNA, the CDR3 is TGTGCCAGCAGCCTTGGGACTAGGGTAAACACCGGGGAGCTGTTTTTT.

The CDR3 sequence is CASSVVGNQPQHF. The CDR3 DNA is TGTGCCAGCAGCGTAGTGGGCAATCAGCCCCAGCATTTT. This chain joins TRBV7-9 and TRBJ1-5; D remains unclear. V was clipped by 5 bases and J by 2 bases, with 7 bases between them. This CDR3 spans 13 amino acids. CDR1 and CDR2 (germline): SEHNR, FQNEAQ (reference sequence). Supplemented by reference TRBV7-9 and TRBJ1-5, the full variable domain reads DTGVSQNPRHKITKRGQNVTFRCDPISEHNRLYWYRQTLGQGPEFLTYFQNEAQLEKSRLLSDRFSAERPKGSFSTLEIQRTEQGDSAMYLCASSVVGNQPQHFGDGTRLSIL.